This TCR beta chain appears in the sequencing data of a study of T cells after yellow fever vaccination. Findings and limits, study-wide: Clonotype sharing between CD4 and CD8 compartments was small. After the booster, nearly 98% of CD4 and 88% of CD8 primary-response clones were re-detected.

Germline CDR1 SGHRS, CDR2 YFSETQ. Unmatched junction bases numbered 6, after V lost 1 base and J lost 5 bases. The CDR3 is 16 residues long. 5'RACE template switching added a universal primer site and UMIs to TCR cDNA. MiXCR, run by TCRdb on the 5' RACE reads, gives a single entry per CDR3 protein. The sample lists some 560,000 distinct CDR3 sequences; roughly 19% were seen once. A word on this clonotype: Its antigen is unidentified.

Sequenced here: PBMCs, sampled 15 days after the yellow fever booster vaccination. The chain recombines TRBV5-1 with TRBJ2-5, with 12 positions matching TRBD2. This sequence originates from a man younger than 40 who received the YFV17D yellow fever vaccine. The CDR3 DNA follows: TGCGCCAGCAGCTTGTCGAAGACTAGCGGGAGTGAGACCCAGTACTTC. It yields the protein CASSLSKTSGSETQYF. The full variable domain, rest sourced from reference TRBV5-1 and TRBJ2-5, is KAGVTQTPRYLIKTRGQQVTLSCSPISGHRSVSWYQQTPGQGLQFLFEYFSETQRNKGNFPGRFSGRQFSNSRSEMNVSTLELGDSALYLCASSLSKTSGSETQYFGPGTRLLVL.